Each of the 14 T cell receptor beta chains below was sequenced from the same sample in a study of shared clonotypes between healthy human individuals. TCRdb's table, derived via immunoSEQ multiplex PCR, lists solely in-frame clones and lacks some. The data contain about 2,500,000 clones, about 92% of them singletons. The sequenced sample was naive CD4+ T cells sorted from blood. This sample's subset: CD45RA+ positively selected. These receptors all come from a man between 18 and 35 years old in good health.

The chain is built from TRBV29-1 and TRBJ2-5; no firm D call. V lost 3 bases and J lost 0, with 8 bases in between. The CDR3 loop spans 13 amino acids. The germline CDR1 and CDR2 sequences are SQVTM and ANQGSEA. CDR3 in amino acids: CSVEGRYQETQYF. CDR3 DNA: TGCAGCGTTGAGGGCAGGTACCAAGAGACCCAGTACTTC.

For this clone: The junction shows a germline mismatch at one end, possibly a read error. The rearrangement uses TRBV6-6 and TRBJ1-4; 7 positions match TRBD1. The CDR3 sequence is 14 residues long. The germline V gene has CDR1 MNHNY and CDR2 SVGAGI (reference sequence). The CDR3 loop reads CASSLTGRYEELFF. The CDR3 DNA follows: TGTGCCAGCAGTTTGACAGGGAGATATGAAGAACTGTTTTTT.

The J gene is TRBJ1-6, the V gene TRBV2; tentative D call: TRBD1 (5 bases). V lost 7 bases, J lost 7 bases, and 17 bases lay in between. The CDR3 is 15 amino acids. Germline V lookup: CDR1 SNHLY, CDR2 FYNNEI. This CDR3 is CASTLGRVLNSPLHF. The CDR3, as DNA: TGTGCCAGCACCCTGGGACGGGTTTTGAATTCACCCCTCCACTTT.

V and J are TRBV5-1 and TRBJ1-5; D is unresolved. Trimming took off 1 base at V and 7 bases at J, with 15 bases between the two ends. From germline, CDR1 is SGHRS and CDR2 YFSETQ. This CDR3 is 15 amino acids long. The CDR3 DNA sequence: TGCGCCAGCAGCTTGTCGGGCAGCCCAACCCAGCCCCAGCATTTT. Translating it yields CASSLSGSPTQPQHF.

This clone was detected once. This chain joins TRBV28 and TRBJ1-2, with D tentatively TRBD1 (5 bases). V shed 1 base and J shed 4 bases, with 13 bases lying between them. CDR1 and CDR2 (germline): MDHEN, SYDVKM. The CDR3 has 15 residues. CDR3 in DNA: TGTGCCAGCAGTTTATTTCAGACAGTCACCTATGGCTACACCTTC. Translation gives CASSLFQTVTYGYTF.

On this clone itself: Compared with germline, one end of the junction differs, possibly owing to a read error. Other nucleotide sequences from this sample produce the same CDR3. The rearrangement joins TRBV7-7 to TRBJ2-3; D might be TRBD1 or TRBD2, each matching 5 bases. The CDR3 has 13 amino acids. Germline CDR1 is SSHAT and CDR2 is FNYEAQ (reference sequence). For the CDR3, the DNA is TGTGCTAGCAGTCGGGACGGCACAGATACGCAGTATTTT. Its translation: CASSRDGTDTQYF.

This chain connects TRBV27 to TRBJ2-7; TRBD1 matches at 10 bases. Trimming removed 4 bases from V and 0 bases from J; junction bases left unmatched: 9. Germline V gene data show CDR1 as MNHEY and CDR2 as SMNVEV (reference sequence). CDR3 size: 17 residues. The CDR3 DNA sequence: TGTGCCAGCAGTTCCCCCCCCGGGACAGGGGTCTCCTACGAGCAGTACTTC. It specifies CASSSPPGTGVSYEQYF.

The chain carries TRBV13 and TRBJ2-3; the match to TRBD2 covers 10 bases. V lost 1 base to trimming and J lost 0 bases; unmatched junction nucleotides: 7. Per germline, CDR1 PRHDT and CDR2 FYEKMQ (reference sequence). The CDR3 loop spans 18 amino acids. The CDR3 region is CASSLAAGGPFSTDTQYF. The CDR3 DNA sequence: TGTGCCAGCAGCTTAGCAGCGGGAGGGCCGTTTAGCACAGATACGCAGTATTTT.

The V gene is TRBV5-4, the J gene TRBJ2-1; 13 bases are shared with TRBD2. The CDR3 contains 16 residues. Germline trimming cut 0 bases from V and 8 bases from J; bases unmatched to any gene: 5. Germline CDR1 is SGHNT and CDR2 is YYREEE (reference sequence). CDR3 nucleotides: TGTGCCAGCAGCTTGGGACTAGCGGGAGGAGGCGATGAGCAGTTCTTC. It specifies CASSLGLAGGGDEQFF.

J is TRBJ2-7 and V is TRBV5-1; D not certain. The CDR3 is 16 amino acids. The V and J ends lost 0 bases and 3 bases respectively, with 16 bases between them. In germline, CDR1 is SGHRS, CDR2 YFSETQ. The CDR3 nucleotides are TGCGCCAGCAGCTTGGGCGATGAGCTCTTGTACTACGAGCAGTACTTC. Encoded protein: CASSLGDELLYYEQYF. Filled out from reference TRBV5-1 and TRBJ2-7, the complete variable domain reads KAGVTQTPRYLIKTRGQQVTLSCSPISGHRSVSWYQQTPGQGLQFLFEYFSETQRNKGNFPGRFSGRQFSNSRSEMNVSTLELGDSALYLCASSLGDELLYYEQYFGPGTRLTVT.

The J gene is TRBJ2-1, the V gene TRBV4-2; the D gene is possibly TRBD1 (6 bases). Germline assignment: CDR1 LGHNA and CDR2 YNFKEQ. V shed 6 bases and J shed 12 bases, with 18 bases lying between them. The CDR3 extends over 13 amino acids. This CDR3 is CASRKYRETRQFF. CDR3 DNA: TGTGCCAGCAGGAAATACAGGGAAACACGGCAGTTCTTC.

This rearrangement joins TRBV6-1 to TRBJ2-5; D possibly corresponds to TRBD2 (6 bases). V lost 7 bases and J lost 9, with 21 bases in between. Per germline, CDR1 MNHNS and CDR2 SASEGT. The CDR3 has 14 amino acids. CDR3 loop: CASTVVSAGEAQYF. Written as DNA, the CDR3 is TGTGCCAGCACCGTTGTGTCGGCCGGGGAGGCCCAGTACTTC.

The J gene is TRBJ2-2, the V gene TRBV18; the D gene could be TRBD1 or TRBD2 (6 bases each). Germline CDR1 and CDR2: KGHSH and LQKENI. The CDR3 length is 16 residues. Deletions cut 0 bases from V and 3 bases from J, with 11 bases between. CDR3 sequence (DNA): TGTGCCAGCTCACCACCACGGGGGCGGGACACCGGGGAGCTGTTTTTT. Encoded protein: CASSPPRGRDTGELFF.

This sequence joins TRBV6-1 and TRBJ1-2; D ambiguous. With 4 bases removed from V and 8 bases from J, the gap between germline ends came to 20 bases. Looked up from germline, CDR1 is MNHNS and CDR2 is SASEGT. This CDR3 has 15 residues. CDR3 sequence reads: CASSAYPTRVLGYTF. The CDR3 DNA reads TGTGCCAGCAGTGCCTACCCAACGCGTGTATTAGGCTACACCTTC.